This TCR beta chain is from a study of T cell changes during pregnancy in multiple sclerosis. The germline gives CDR1 SGHTA, CDR2 FQGNSA. This CDR3 has 14 residues. With V trimmed by 5 bases and J by 5 bases, 7 bases remained unmatched. This table comes from immunoSEQ multiplex PCR, and its TCRdb copy is limited to in-frame clones, with some not included. The table shows tens of thousands of clones, with more than 85% occurring only once. The V call is TRBV7-2, the J call TRBJ2-5; 8 positions agree with TRBD1. The sequence was obtained from a female donor with multiple sclerosis, enrolled in a pregnancy study. Sequencing used peripheral blood, obtained after pregnancy. The CDR3 spells CASSKSGGGETQYF. In DNA, the CDR3 is TGTGCCAGCAGCAAATCAGGGGGCGGCGAGACCCAGTACTTC.